This T cell receptor (beta chain) is drawn from a study of T cells in Graves' hyperthyroidism and ophthalmopathy. Study-wide findings and caveats: Most clonotypes expanded in the thyroid (above 0.001) were also present in blood.

The hyperthyroidism patients had all been newly diagnosed, and their disease duration was under 2 months. Their ages ranged from 18 to 65 years. Uncontrolled infection, other autoimmune disease, pregnancy or lactation disqualified patients from enrolment. Diagnostic assessment was based on clinical symptoms, serum thyroxine and TRAb, thyroid ultrasound and orbital computed tomography. What was amplified from RNA transcripts were TCR beta CDR3 regions. An initial round of RT-PCR targeting the TCR CDR3 relied on the HTBI primer set. TCRdb redid the calling of the multiplex PCR reads with MiXCR, one entry per CDR3 protein. The table includes about 180,000 distinct CDR3 sequences, over 15% detected once. V was cut by 5 bases and J by 4 bases, with 13 bases left in between. The length of the CDR3 is 14 residues. Germline V CDR1 and CDR2: SGHTA, FQGNSA. With respect to this clonotype: As yet, its antigen is unknown.

The V and J genes are TRBV7-2 and TRBJ2-3; D unresolved. The TCR was taken from a woman aged 45 to 65 with Graves' hyperthyroidism. The sequencing sample was made of blood. CDR3 in DNA: TGTGCCAGCAGCGCAGACGGTCCCGCAGATACGCAGTATTTT. It yields the protein CASSADGPADTQYF.